Reported below is one T cell receptor beta chain. Its antigen is unknown. Data came from immunoSEQ multiplex PCR; TCRdb stores just in-frame clones and leaves some out. The data hold about 2.3 million clones, with just over 90% observed a single time. This entry is derived from a study of shared clonotypes between healthy human individuals. Study outcomes and limitations: Estimated richness was generally greater in naive than memory subsets. The diversity represented, both genetic and in exposure history, was limited by few donors.

CDR3 size: 14 residues. The germline V gene has CDR1 SGHRS and CDR2 YFSETQ. V was pared by 2 bases and J by 2 bases, with 10 bases between. Healthy HIV-negative adults with no recent acute infections or vaccinations were recruited as donors. Researchers partitioned CD4+ cells into CD45RA+ naive and CD45RA-negative memory subsets. Material for sequencing was naive CD4+ T cells from PBMCs. Regarding subset: CD45RA+ positively selected. The gene calls are TRBV5-1 and TRBJ2-5; D remains ambiguous. This receptor was identified in a man aged 18 to 29 in good health. Some clones in this sample may be carry-over from other donors' samples. The CDR3 DNA reads as TGCGCCAGCAGCTTCGCTACATCTCAAGAGACCCAGTACTTC. It specifies CASSFATSQETQYF. Combining the CDR3 with reference TRBV5-1 and TRBJ2-5 gives the whole variable domain KAGVTQTPRYLIKTRGQQVTLSCSPISGHRSVSWYQQTPGQGLQFLFEYFSETQRNKGNFPGRFSGRQFSNSRSEMNVSTLELGDSALYLCASSFATSQETQYFGPGTRLLVL.